Each of the 27 T cell receptor beta chains below was sequenced from the same sample in a study of cytotoxic CD8 clonotypes in ibrutinib-treated CLL. Using immunoSEQ multiplex PCR, the repertoire was profiled, and TCRdb retains in-frame clones only, with some absent. In the table there are about 120,000 clones, 80% to 90% of which are singletons. This sample comprised PBMCs, obtained after 24 months of ibrutinib treatment. These receptors were collected from a human donor with chronic lymphocytic leukemia.

The CDR3 bases are TGTGCCAGCAGCTTAAATCCCGGGGTTTACACCGGGGAGCTGTTTTTT. Residues: CASSLNPGVYTGELFF. V is TRBV7-2 and J is TRBJ2-2, with D perhaps TRBD2 (5 bases). Trimming removed 2 bases at V and 3 bases at J, with 13 bases between. The CDR3 spans 16 residues. In germline, CDR1 is SGHTA, CDR2 FQGNSA.

This sequence joins TRBV28 and TRBJ1-5; no definite D call. This CDR3 region has 14 residues. The V and J ends lost 6 bases and 0 bases respectively, with 9 bases between them. CDR1 and CDR2 from the germline V gene are MDHEN and SYDVKM. The CDR3 here is CASSRYTSNQPQHF. DNA of the CDR3: TGTGCCAGCAGCCGATACACTAGCAATCAGCCCCAGCATTTT.

The chain links TRBV6-1 to TRBJ2-3; D perhaps matches TRBD2 (7 bases). Per germline, CDR1 MNHNS and CDR2 SASEGT. The V end was cut by 3 bases, the J end by 1 base, with 14 bases between. CDR3 length equals 16 residues. CDR3 sequence: CASSDGGARGTDTQYF. The DNA of the CDR3 is TGTGCCAGCAGTGATGGGGGGGCACGGGGCACAGATACGCAGTATTTT.

J is TRBJ2-3 and V is TRBV19; D may correspond to TRBD1 or TRBD2 (5 bases each). Germline CDR1 is LNHDA and CDR2 is SQIVND (reference sequence). Trimming left V 3 bases short and J 1 base short, with 14 bases between. The CDR3 runs to 16 residues. The CDR3 loop reads CASSIPGPLRTDTQYF. For the CDR3, the DNA is TGTGCCAGTAGTATTCCGGGACCTCTCCGCACAGATACGCAGTATTTT.

The J gene is TRBJ2-6, the V gene TRBV23-1; TRBD1 matches 7 bases. TRBV23-1 is flagged as an ORF with uncertain function. V gave up 3 bases and J gave up 0 bases; unmatched junction bases: 8. This CDR3 region has 18 residues. This CDR3 reads CASSHPVRQGSGANVLTF. CDR3 bases: TGCGCCAGCAGTCACCCCGTCCGACAGGGCTCTGGGGCCAACGTCCTGACTTTC.

The chain couples TRBV4-1 to TRBJ2-1, with TRBD2 identical over 11 bases. Per germline, CDR1 MGHRA and CDR2 YSYEKL. Trimming took 5 bases from V and 6 from J; bases not matched to a gene: 6. CDR3 length: 15 amino acids. CDR3 amino acids: CASSILAGVRNEQFF. In DNA form, the CDR3 reads TGCGCCAGCAGCATACTAGCGGGAGTTCGCAATGAGCAGTTCTTC.

The chain combines TRBV5-1 with TRBJ1-3; possibly TRBD1 for D (5 bases). In germline, CDR1 is SGHRS, CDR2 YFSETQ. The V gene lost 4 bases and the J gene lost 4 bases, with 15 bases spanning the gap. CDR3 size: 15 residues. The CDR3 is CASSTTVGVGNTIYF. The CDR3 nucleotides are TGCGCCAGCAGCACGACGGTAGGGGTCGGAAACACCATATATTTT.

The genes are TRBV5-3 and TRBJ1-4; D possibly corresponds to TRBD1 (5 bases). TRBV5-3 is flagged as an ORF with uncertain function. The CDR3 sequence is 14 residues long. V gave up 6 bases and J gave up 7 bases, with 16 bases separating them. CDR3 nucleotides: TGTGCCAGAAACGTCAGGGTAGCCGGTGAAAAACTGTTTTTT. Protein product: CARNVRVAGEKLFF.

This chain links TRBV19 with TRBJ1-2, with 8 nucleotides matching TRBD1. The CDR3 totals 13 residues. The germline gives CDR1 LNHDA, CDR2 SQIVND (reference sequence). V trimming: 4 bases; J trimming: 2 bases; junction bases outside the gene matches: 0. Here the CDR3 reads CASSRQGNYGYTF. The CDR3 DNA is TGTGCCAGTAGTAGACAGGGGAACTATGGCTACACCTTC.

This clone was detected only a few times. The rearrangement uses TRBV4-2 and TRBJ2-5, with 7 bases lining up with TRBD2. Per germline, CDR1 LGHNA and CDR2 YNFKEQ. The CDR3 spans 15 residues. The V and J ends lost 1 base and 2 bases, in that order; junction bases with no gene match: 4. The CDR3 is CASSQVSSGQETQYF. CDR3 DNA: TGTGCCAGCAGCCAAGTTTCTAGCGGACAAGAGACCCAGTACTTC.

The genes are TRBV7-9 and TRBJ2-2; tentatively, D is TRBD1 (6 bases). This CDR3 region has 16 residues. Germline lookup yields CDR1 SEHNR and CDR2 FQNEAQ (reference sequence). V lost 1 base and J lost 2, with 11 bases in between. The CDR3 sequence: CASSLVGTRNTGELFF. The CDR3 DNA is TGTGCCAGCAGCTTAGTAGGGACACGAAACACCGGGGAGCTGTTTTTT.

V is TRBV30 and J is TRBJ1-4, with TRBD1 identical over 9 bases. V shed 4 bases, J shed 8 bases, and the junction held 5 bases outside the gene matches. CDR1 and CDR2 (germline): GTSNPN, SVGIG (reference sequence). The CDR3 has 13 residues. CDR3 residues: CAWKGQGEEKLFF. The CDR3 DNA sequence: TGTGCCTGGAAGGGACAGGGAGAGGAAAAACTGTTTTTT.

The chain is built from TRBV19 and TRBJ1-3; 7 nucleotides line up with TRBD1. With V trimmed by 5 bases and J by 0 bases, 10 bases remained unmatched. This CDR3 region has 17 residues. Germline-derived CDR1 and CDR2 are LNHDA and SQIVND (reference sequence). This CDR3 is CASSLLGQPLSGNTIYF. In nucleotides, the CDR3 is TGTGCCAGTAGTCTGTTGGGACAGCCTCTCTCTGGAAACACCATATATTTT.

This clone was counted many times. The V call is TRBV19, the J call TRBJ2-2, with TRBD1 identical over 7 bases. Germline V CDR1 and CDR2: LNHDA, SQIVND (reference sequence). The V segment lost 3 bases and the J segment 6 bases; nucleotides outside the gene matches: 7. The CDR3 covers 15 residues. The CDR3 region has the DNA TGTGCCAGTAGTATCGGGACAGTCGGCGCCGGGGAGCTGTTTTTT. Translated: CASSIGTVGAGELFF.

The chain employs TRBV19 and TRBJ2-2, with 10 bases that match TRBD1. In germline, CDR1 is LNHDA, CDR2 SQIVND (reference sequence). Trimming cost V 7 bases and J 5 bases; bases outside gene matches: 13. This CDR3 has 17 residues. The CDR3 spells CASKDLKTGGRTGELFF. In nucleotides, the CDR3 is TGTGCCAGTAAAGACCTCAAGACAGGGGGCCGAACCGGGGAGCTGTTTTTT.

This chain connects TRBV5-1 to TRBJ2-7; a weak D match, TRBD1 (5 bases). Germline lookup yields CDR1 SGHRS and CDR2 YFSETQ. The CDR3 has 14 residues. The V gene lost 4 bases and the J gene lost 6 bases, with 17 bases spanning the gap. The CDR3 here is CASSPGPSGREQYF. The CDR3 DNA reads as TGCGCCAGCAGCCCTGGACCCTCAGGGCGCGAGCAGTACTTC. Together with reference TRBV5-1 and TRBJ2-7, the CDR3 gives the full variable domain: KAGVTQTPRYLIKTRGQQVTLSCSPISGHRSVSWYQQTPGQGLQFLFEYFSETQRNKGNFPGRFSGRQFSNSRSEMNVSTLELGDSALYLCASSPGPSGREQYFGPGTRLTVT.

The chain couples TRBV7-9 to TRBJ1-5; tentatively, D is TRBD1 (5 bases). Germline-derived CDR1 and CDR2 are SEHNR and FQNEAQ (reference sequence). V shed 4 bases and J shed 6 bases, with 10 bases lying between them. The CDR3 runs 13 residues. CDR3 in DNA: TGTGCCAGCAGCTATGACAGAGGTCAGCCCCAGCATTTT. This gives the protein CASSYDRGQPQHF. The full variable domain, its missing parts supplied by reference TRBV7-9 and TRBJ1-5, is DTGVSQNPRHKITKRGQNVTFRCDPISEHNRLYWYRQTLGQGPEFLTYFQNEAQLEKSRLLSDRFSAERPKGSFSTLEIQRTEQGDSAMYLCASSYDRGQPQHFGDGTRLSIL.

The CDR3 loop is CASSLVGREDVSYEQYF. The CDR3 nucleotides are TGTGCCAGCAGCTTAGTCGGCAGGGAAGATGTTTCCTACGAGCAGTACTTC. The rearrangement links TRBV7-2 to TRBJ2-7; maybe TRBD1 (5 bases). Germline-derived CDR1 and CDR2 are SGHTA and FQGNSA. The CDR3 sequence is 17 residues long. Trimming left V 1 base short and J 1 base short, with 17 bases between.

The CDR3 sequence is CASSQEAGDGYTF. CDR3 DNA sequence: TGTGCCAGCAGCCAAGAGGCAGGGGATGGCTACACCTTC. The chain employs TRBV4-2 and TRBJ1-2; a weak D match, TRBD1 (6 bases). V lost 0 bases and J 6 bases, leaving 8 bases between the germline ends. Germline lookup yields CDR1 LGHNA and CDR2 YNFKEQ. The CDR3 loop spans 13 amino acids.

The chain has TRBV5-1 and TRBJ2-1; unclear D gene. Per germline, CDR1 SGHRS and CDR2 YFSETQ. V lost 0 bases and J 12 bases, leaving 10 bases between the germline ends. The CDR3 has 12 amino acids. The CDR3 reads CASSLDLFGQFF. The DNA of the CDR3 is TGCGCCAGCAGCTTGGATTTGTTCGGGCAGTTCTTC.

The rearrangement links TRBV16 to TRBJ1-6, with TRBD1 matching over 9 bases. The CDR3 has 16 amino acids. Germline V lookup: CDR1 KGHSY, CDR2 FQNENV. J lost 13 bases, V lost 0 bases, and 10 bases had no gene match. The CDR3 coding sequence is TGTGCCAGCAGCCAATCCGAACCGGGACAGGGTTTCCCCCTCCACTTT. It encodes CASSQSEPGQGFPLHF.

This chain links TRBV18 with TRBJ2-6; D is ambiguous. Per germline, CDR1 KGHSH and CDR2 LQKENI. Trimming removed 3 bases at V and 2 bases at J, with 8 bases between. There are 15 residues in the CDR3. CDR3 DNA sequence: TGTGCCAGCTCACCCAATTCCCCTGGGGCCAACGTCCTGACTTTC. Its protein product is CASSPNSPGANVLTF.

V and J are TRBV9 and TRBJ1-1; TRBD1 is a possible D gene (6 bases). There are 14 residues in the CDR3. Germline lookup yields CDR1 SGDLS and CDR2 YYNGEE. Trimming pared 0 bases from V and 8 bases from J, leaving 14 bases between. The CDR3 sequence is CASSVGNREVEAFF. The CDR3, as DNA: TGTGCCAGCAGCGTAGGAAACAGGGAGGTCGAAGCTTTCTTT.

The rearrangement joins TRBV5-4 to TRBJ2-7, with 8 nucleotides matching TRBD1. CDR3 length equals 14 residues. Trimming removed 6 bases from V and 0 bases from J; junction bases left unmatched: 5. The germline V gene has CDR1 SGHNT and CDR2 YYREEE (reference sequence). This CDR3 reads CASTNDRGSYEQYF. The CDR3 DNA is TGTGCCAGCACCAACGACAGGGGCTCCTACGAGCAGTACTTC.

The genes are TRBV6-8 and TRBJ2-3; TRBD1 or TRBD2 may be the D gene (5 bases each). Trimming took 0 bases from V and 1 from J, leaving 11 bases between them. CDR3 length: 16 amino acids. Germline V gives CDR1 MNHGY, CDR2 SAAAGT. The CDR3 nucleotides read TGTGCCAGCAGTTACTCCGGGGCACCGGGCACAGATACGCAGTATTTT. As protein: CASSYSGAPGTDTQYF.

The chain couples TRBV11-2 to TRBJ2-7, with D maybe TRBD1 (6 bases). Germline V CDR1 and CDR2: SGHAT, FQNNGV. The CDR3 runs to 13 residues. V dropped 3 bases and J dropped 2 bases, with 8 bases sitting between them. Here the CDR3 reads CASSFDRTYEQYF. DNA for the CDR3: TGTGCCAGCAGCTTTGACAGGACCTACGAGCAGTACTTC.

V gene TRBV29-1 combines with J gene TRBJ2-1; possible D gene TRBD2, 5 bases. The CDR3 sequence is 10 residues long. Trimming removed 8 bases from V and 5 bases from J, with 7 bases in between. Germline V gene sequence: CDR1 SQVTM, CDR2 ANQGSEA. CDR3: CSSGNNEQFF. The CDR3 region has the DNA TGCAGCTCCGGGAACAATGAGCAGTTCTTC.